The 2 T cell receptor beta chains below all came from one sample that was sequenced in a study of cytomegalovirus exposure and HLA in healthy donors (dated by TCRdb to about 2017). The receptor library was made with the immunoSEQ multiplex PCR assay. A mixture of 60 forward primers for TCR Vbeta segments and 13 reverse primers for TCR Jbeta segments was used in the multiplex PCR. Held by TCRdb, this immuneACCESS table contains in-frame sequences only and omits some clones. Under half of the omission traces to an unresolved V gene where checked; the cause of the rest is unknown. The sample yields roughly 90,000 clones; 60% to 85% were counted once. Roughly 4.5% of the sample rests with the top ten. Specimen: PBMCs. These receptor sequences come from a woman in her thirties or forties in good health and CMV-seropositive.

The rearrangement uses TRBV4-3 and TRBJ2-3, with D unclear. V lost 1 base and J lost 1, with 12 bases in between. Germline loops: CDR1 LGHNA, CDR2 YSLEER. The length of the CDR3 is 16 residues. The CDR3 spells CASSQVGAPRTDTQYF. Written as DNA, the CDR3 is TGCGCCAGCAGCCAAGTTGGAGCACCACGCACAGATACGCAGTATTTT.

This rearrangement joins TRBV18 to TRBJ2-1; TRBD1 matches at 9 bases. This CDR3 contains 14 residues. Germline assignment: CDR1 KGHSH and CDR2 LQKENI. V trimming: 2 bases; J trimming: 12 bases; junction bases outside the gene matches: 8. CDR3 protein: CASSPVGQGGWQFF. CDR3 sequence (DNA): TGTGCCAGCTCACCAGTGGGACAGGGAGGGTGGCAGTTCTTC.